The present entry profiles one T cell receptor beta chain with its context. Its antigen is unknown. No much larger clone is present one base from it, and per-base qualities are unavailable. In total, over 600 healthy bone marrow donors made up the cohort. At the time of sampling, every cohort member was nominally healthy, though immune exposures that went unrecorded were likely present. The donor was CMV seropositive and was included in the group of approximately 310 seropositive cohort members. Every donor gave a peripheral blood sample, and the peripheral blood mononuclear cells from that sample were used for TCR beta sequencing. The Qiagen DNeasy Blood Extraction Kit was used to extract genomic DNA from the blood cell samples. Sequences SGHRS (CDR1) and YFSETQ (CDR2) are obtained from the germline V gene. V is trimmed back by 2 bases and J by 5 bases, and the junction contains 4 bases that no gene match accounts for. The CDR3 holds 15 amino acids from the cysteine to the phenylalanine. The DNA shown is the 45-base CDR3, in frame from base 1.

The library was produced with the immunoSEQ multiplex PCR assay. For the multiplex PCR, a mixture combining 60 forward primers for TCR Vbeta segments and 13 reverse primers for TCR Jbeta segments was used. The CDR3 region of rearranged TCR beta genes was amplified from genomic DNA by a multiplex PCR assay. The Illumina HiSeq System was used to sequence the amplified TCR beta libraries as 87-base-pair reads. Under the source paper's analysis protocol: A later analysis counted approximately 76 million unique TCR beta chains across the 640 or so repertoires, and roughly 11 million of these chains were shared by at least two donors. A nearest-neighbor algorithm error-corrected the raw reads and collapsed the reads into unique sequences, merging closely related sequences to remove PCR and sequencing errors. Alignment of CDR3 sequences to IMGT reference sequences was used to assign V, D and J gene segments. For a sequence to be retained, a match of at least six nucleotides to both a V gene segment and a J gene segment was required. A rearrangement counted as productive if the CDR3 had no stop codons and remained in frame with V and J, and every other rearrangement counted as non-productive. CDR3 was defined according to IMGT convention as the region running from the second conserved V-encoded cysteine to the conserved J-encoded phenylalanine. Sequences without an unambiguous match to a single V gene segment were excluded from the earlier analysis of over 500 of the donors. In an earlier analysis of a few hundred of the donors, V segments were called functional above 56.7% productive rearrangements and were called segregating when the between-donor standard deviation exceeded 5%. A statistical classification framework was built to diagnose cytomegalovirus status from the catalog of TCR beta chain sequences. V and J gene assignment, in a later analysis, came from comparing TCR nucleotide sequences with IMGT/GENE-DB human TR gene sequences. In a later analysis, CDR3 sequences and most-parsimonious VDJ recombination scenarios were assigned using the TCRdist pipeline. In a later analysis, each TCR beta chain was defined by its CDR3 amino acid sequence together with its V-gene family, and reads lacking a unique V-gene family were excluded. As a way to deal with suspected cross-contamination and a sequencing artifact, a later analysis dropped 450 to 700 nucleotide sequences that were highly shared and had low generation probability. In a later analysis, a clonal expansion index for each public chain was calculated from normalized within-repertoire ranks of inferred template counts. Generation probabilities in a later analysis came from a VDJ recombination model fitted to out-of-frame rearrangements, and those results were checked against IGoR. A later analysis scored TCR-TCR, TCR-HLA and TCR-CMV co-occurrence with hypergeometric tests, applying a repertoire-size bias correction to TCR pairs. To estimate false discovery rates, a later analysis permuted the HLA or CMV assignments 20 times. A later analysis grouped co-occurring TCRs with DBSCAN, adding TCRdist sequence similarity when clustering within HLA-allele-positive subsets. Co-occurrence clustering excluded repertoires with fewer than 30,000 or more than 120,000 public chains, plus five with anomalous nucleotide sharing. TCRdb's version of the immuneACCESS table is confined to in-frame rearrangements and falls short of the full clone set. An unresolved V gene accounts for under half of the shortfall where checked; the remainder is of unknown origin. V and J calls and clone size are copied from that table; D and trimming were computed from the DNA. Within this sample are 120,000 or so clones, with more than 70% of them counted one time only. Clones ranked in the top ten supply about 16% of the sample.

This sample stems from a study of cytomegalovirus exposure and HLA in healthy donors (dated by TCRdb to 2016 to 2017). For context, the study as a whole: An earlier analysis of roughly 630 of the donors reported 250 to 300 Gb of sequence data and some 120 million unique TCR beta sequences from about 179 million T cells. A later analysis re-examined previously published TCR beta repertoires from over 500 donors and added high-resolution HLA genotyping to investigate patterns of TCR occurrence. In a later genetic analysis, genome-wide SNP genotypes for about three fifths of the roughly 670 donors were used, and that subset was treated as a discovery cohort. Of the roughly 400 genotyped donors, approximately 81% were placed in the genetic ancestry cluster associated with self-reported Caucasian donors. The number of donors typed differed by locus, with about 629-630 for A, B, C, DRB1 and DQB1, more than 500 for DQA1, 600 to 610 for DPA1, and around 450 for DPB1. Rather than drawing on any new phenotypic data, the later analysis identified candidate immune exposures from TCR beta sequences and the way those sequences occurred across donors. Five DR-DQ haplotypes were treated as single units for association and clustering because of strong linkage in the cohort. An earlier analysis of 587 of the donors applied high-throughput TCR beta sequencing to assess whether each TCR beta V gene segment acted as functional or pseudogenic. The study profiled the T cell repertoires of some 610 subjects by immunosequencing and related them to cytomegalovirus serostatus. An early release covering roughly 640 HLA-typed donors comprised 250 to 350 gigabases of sequencing data and approximately 80 million unique TCR sequences. Besides the first cohort of 550 to 750 subjects, a separate validation cohort made up of over 100 different subjects was used. All discovery cohort repertoires had been generated on a single sequencing platform. The study aimed to test whether signatures of past pathogen exposure could be identified by cataloging public T cell receptors. Among 398 genotyped donors of the cohort, an average of roughly 240,000 unique TCR beta nucleotide sequences were sequenced per donor, roughly 18% of them non-productive. Class I and class II HLA loci were covered by the typing at four-digit resolution. Donor age, sex, ethnicity and CMV serostatus were collected together with the repertoire data. High-throughput TCR immunosequencing, statistical association of individual TCRs with disease status, and machine learning were combined to predict cytomegalovirus infection status.

The paper's findings and limits, for the study overall: A total of roughly 160 TCR beta chains were listed by the study as associated with cytomegalovirus. Across donors, most TCR sequences were observed very rarely, whereas some public TCRs were present in many individuals. Because HLA typing was unavailable for some donors at each locus, only the typed subset was used in association tests. In this cohort, only TCR beta chains were sequenced, and detectable features were limited by the absence of alpha or paired-chain data. Roughly uniform sequencing depth across donors was assumed in presence/absence analyses, although this assumption may not hold. A later genetic analysis reported fewer N-insertions in productive TCRs among donors in an Asian-associated ancestry cluster than the roughly 700-donor mean. The classifier was reported to diagnose cytomegalovirus status with high specificity and sensitivity in both the original and validation cohorts. A further reported finding was that TCR beta sequences accurately predicted the HLA-A and HLA-B alleles for most subjects in the first cohort. In an earlier analysis of over 550 of the donors, most TCR beta V segments were observed in productive rearrangements about 87% or about 30% of the time, broadly matching IMGT annotations. In a later analysis, HLA-associated TCR beta chains showed more clonal expansion and lower generation probabilities than non-associated chains that were equally common. The 87-base-pair reads could not distinguish some IMGT-functional V segments, including TRBV6-2 and TRBV6-3, so those segments were excluded. A later genetic analysis associated a missense DCLRE1C variant with V-gene and J-gene trimming of TCR beta chains, and an independent cohort replicated the association. Correlated functional status among segregating V segments might reflect linkage disequilibrium, but an unknown experimental factor could not be ruled out. According to a later analysis, most CMV-associated TCR beta chains appeared to be HLA-restricted, and the HLA associations seemed to be driven largely by CMV exposure. About 17 rarely observed V segments, including chromosome 9 orphons, were excluded from the earlier analysis of about 610 of the donors because counts were too low. For the cohort, immune exposure information was limited to CMV serostatus. In vitro tests confirmed that a few of the cytomegalovirus-associated TCR beta chains recognize cytomegalovirus antigens. A later analysis associated approximately 17,000 TCR beta sequences with specific HLA alleles at a false discovery rate of 0.05. A later analysis found that TCR association rates varied across HLA loci, with DRB1 alleles showing the most associated TCRs and HLA-C alleles the fewest. A cluster of highly shared sequence variants was judged likely to be a technical artifact of the sequencing pipeline. It was suggested by the authors that the approach could potentially be generalized to other disease states and immunological phenotypes. When HLA alleles, especially DR and DQ, strongly co-occurred, TCR associations were difficult to assign to individual alleles. Several of the top co-occurrence clusters appeared to be linked to parvovirus B19, influenza, CMV and Epstein-Barr virus, according to a later analysis.

The rearranged chain carries TRBV5-1 and TRBJ2-7, and 13 junctional nucleotides match TRBD2. Sequenced input: PBMCs. The source of this sequence is a man aged 50 to 59 in good health and CMV-seropositive. The CDR3 region: CASSFAGLAGDEQYF. The DNA reads as follows: TGCGCCAGCAGCTTCGCCGGACTAGCGGGAGACGAGCAGTACTTC.